This T cell receptor beta chain was identified in a study of blood T cell repertoires in COVID-19. Study overall: Collection of acute and convalescent COVID-19 samples took place in the United States, Italy and Spain. From T cells, B-cell-depleted T cells, or PBMCs came the material, which was cDNA or gDNA.

How the authors handled the data: From reference gene primer amplification, estimates of nucleated cell counts were derived. Clones were read by immunoSEQ multiplex PCR, and TCRdb kept only the in-frame ones, dropping some. From that table come the V and J calls and clone size; the DNA was used to work out D and trimming. The table has hundreds of thousands of clones, 70% to 90% seen once. This CDR3 has 12 residues. V lost 6 bases to trimming and J lost 8 bases, with 8 bases between them. The sample comprised peripheral blood. This chain uses TRBV12-3 or TRBV12-4 with TRBJ1-6; D possibly corresponds to TRBD1 (6 bases). The clonotype comes from a woman in her 30s with COVID-19, enrolled during active disease. The CDR3 here is CASRQGHSPLHF. The CDR3 DNA is TGTGCCAGCAGACAGGGCCATTCACCCCTCCACTTT.